This T cell receptor beta chain originates from a study of cytomegalovirus exposure and HLA in healthy donors. This clone occurred once. Its specificity is unknown. This PCR relied on a set of 60 Vbeta primers and 13 Jbeta primers. Generated by immunoSEQ multiplex PCR, the TCRdb table keeps only in-frame clones and is missing some. The sample carries approximately 180,000 clones, 65% to 80% recorded once. Regarding the study as a whole: According to an earlier analysis, most TCR beta V segments yielded productive rearrangements about 90% or about 30% of the time. Later work found most CMV-associated TCR beta chains apparently HLA-restricted.

Trimming at V came to 4 bases and at J to 7 bases, leaving 11 bases not matched to a gene. Germline V gives CDR1 SGHRS, CDR2 YFSETQ. CDR3 length: 15 amino acids. V usage is TRBV5-1 and J usage is TRBJ2-7, with 10 bases matching TRBD2. The sequence came from a middle-aged woman in good health and CMV-seronegative. The sequenced sample consisted of PBMCs. The CDR3 sequence is CASSTGTSELLEQYF. The CDR3 region has the DNA TGCGCCAGCAGCACCGGGACTAGCGAGCTGTTGGAGCAGTACTTC. Together with reference TRBV5-1 and TRBJ2-7, the CDR3 gives the full variable domain: KAGVTQTPRYLIKTRGQQVTLSCSPISGHRSVSWYQQTPGQGLQFLFEYFSETQRNKGNFPGRFSGRQFSNSRSEMNVSTLELGDSALYLCASSTGTSELLEQYFGPGTRLTVT.